Given below is one T cell receptor (beta chain) in context. Antigen specificity is unknown. This table comes from immunoSEQ multiplex PCR, and its TCRdb copy is limited to in-frame clones, with some not included. This sample yields approximately 74,000 clones, of which 60% to 85% are seen a single time; under 3% belongs to the top ten. The source of the sample is a study of OX40 agonist ivuxolimab in advanced cancers. Overall study: An anti-OX40 (CD134) antibody with agonistic activity, ivuxolimab, was administered to patients.

J was trimmed by 1 base and V by 3 bases; bases with no gene match: 2. This CDR3 contains 14 residues. From germline, CDR1 is MNHEY and CDR2 SMNVEV (reference sequence). Study findings and constraints: Clonal expansion from baseline to week 6 occurred in both CD4+ and CD8+ T cells.

The V call is TRBV27, the J call TRBJ2-5; 7 bases map to TRBD1. This receptor was taken from an adult with an advanced solid tumor such as melanoma, head and neck, liver or kidney cancer. The sequencing used CD4+ or CD8+ T cells sorted from blood, collected in a trial of the OX40 agonist ivuxolimab. As DNA, the CDR3 is TGTGCCAGCAGTTTTGGGACAGCCCAAGAGACCCAGTACTTC. Protein product: CASSFGTAQETQYF.